This entry lists 14 T cell receptor beta chains sequenced from one sample in a study of blood T cells in healthy people across ages. Primed by a sample-barcoded 5' primer and a J-beta primer mix, a second PCR proceeded for about 6 to 11 cycles. TCRdb redid the calling of the 5' RACE reads with MiXCR, one entry per CDR3 protein. The table shows 550,000 to 800,000 distinct CDR3 sequences, with 21% occurring only once. Sequencing was performed on blood. The receptors here all came from a man between 65 and 80 years old in good health.

The V gene is TRBV6-6, the J gene TRBJ2-2; D is unresolved. Trimming took off 0 bases at V and 2 bases at J, with 4 bases between the two ends. Germline V gives CDR1 MNHNY, CDR2 SVGAGI (reference sequence). The CDR3 totals 14 residues. CDR3 sequence: CASSYSRNTGELFF. The CDR3, as DNA: TGTGCCAGCAGTTACTCCCGTAACACCGGGGAGCTGTTTTTT.

This clonotype was seen only a few times. The chain joins TRBV20-1 to TRBJ2-3; a possible D gene is TRBD2 (6 bases). The CDR3 sequence is 15 residues long. Trimming stripped 3 bases from V and 4 bases from J, with 17 bases between. Germline loops: CDR1 DFQATT, CDR2 SNEGSKA (reference sequence). CDR3 sequence (DNA): TGCAGTGCTAGCGGTTTGGCTAGCGCACCAGATACGCAGTATTTT. Protein sequence: CSASGLASAPDTQYF.

The chain recombines TRBV20-1 with TRBJ1-1; possibly TRBD1 for D (5 bases). The germline CDR1 and CDR2 sequences are DFQATT and SNEGSKA (reference sequence). The CDR3 loop spans 12 amino acids. Between the trimmed V and J ends, which lost 7 bases and 4 bases, there was a span of 13 bases. In DNA form, the CDR3 reads TGCAGTGGAGATTTGGGGGGCACTGAAGCTTTCTTT. Its protein product is CSGDLGGTEAFF.

This clonotype was picked up a small number of times. CDR3 protein: CASSQASGIQYF. The CDR3 DNA is TGTGCCAGCAGCCAAGCTTCTGGCATTCAGTACTTC. This chain joins TRBV3-1 and TRBJ2-4, with D unresolved. Trimming took 1 base from V and 9 from J, leaving 7 bases between them. CDR1 is LGHDT and CDR2 is YNNKEL in the germline V gene (reference sequence). This CDR3 contains 12 residues. The full variable domain, rest sourced from reference TRBV3-1 and TRBJ2-4, is DTAVSQTPKYLVTQMGNDKSIKCEQNLGHDTMYWYKQDSKKFLKIMFSYNNKELIINETVPNRFSPKSPDKAHLNLHINSLELGDSAVYFCASSQASGIQYFGAGTRLSVL.

This clonotype has more than one count but fewer than ten. The chain carries TRBV28 and TRBJ2-5; D is uncertain. Germline loops: CDR1 MDHEN, CDR2 SYDVKM. This CDR3 has 15 residues. V lost 5 bases to trimming and J lost 1 base, with 14 bases between them. The CDR3 DNA sequence: TGTGCCAGCAGTCAATCCCAGGAAACCCAAGAGACCCAGTACTTC. Translated: CASSQSQETQETQYF.

J is TRBJ2-5 and V is TRBV3-1, with D tentatively TRBD1 or TRBD2 (5 bases each). Germline CDR1 and CDR2: LGHDT and YNNKEL (reference sequence). The ends were cut back, 8 bases at V and 4 bases at J, with 14 bases in the middle. This CDR3 has 13 amino acids. The CDR3 DNA sequence: TGTGCCAGCGGGGGACCACCCGCAGAGACCCAGTACTTC. The encoded protein is CASGGPPAETQYF.

This clonotype was found a few times. The chain recombines TRBV18 with TRBJ2-4; D is perhaps TRBD2 (5 bases). V was trimmed by 3 bases and J by 3 bases, leaving 12 bases between them. Looked up from germline, CDR1 is KGHSH and CDR2 is LQKENI. This CDR3 has 15 residues. The CDR3 DNA reads TGTGCCAGCTCACCCAAGGGAGAAGGCAAAAACATTCAGTACTTC. Protein sequence: CASSPKGEGKNIQYF.

CDR3: CASSVVSGYNEQFF. CDR3 nucleotide sequence: TGTGCCAGCAGCGTAGTTAGCGGTTACAATGAGCAGTTCTTC. The chain joins TRBV9 to TRBJ2-5; a weak D match, TRBD2 (6 bases). The better agreement between TRBJ2-1 and the DNA end casts doubt on the J call. The germline CDR1 and CDR2 sequences are SGDLS and YYNGEE. The CDR3 has 14 residues.

This clonotype was recorded a few times. The chain carries TRBV20-1 and TRBJ2-3, with 10 positions matching TRBD2. Germline lookup yields CDR1 DFQATT and CDR2 SNEGSKA (reference sequence). V gave up 3 bases and J gave up 5 bases; unmatched junction bases: 8. This CDR3 has 15 residues. The DNA for the CDR3 is TGCAGTGCTAGGGTCCCTAGCGGGAGAAGAGATACGCAGTATTTT. Protein product: CSARVPSGRRDTQYF.

In its sample, this clonotype was seen many times. This rearrangement joins TRBV7-2 to TRBJ1-2; D not resolved. The CDR3 spans 14 residues. Germline CDR1 reads SGHTA; CDR2 reads FQGNSA. Between the trimmed V and J ends, which lost 0 bases and 1 base, there was a span of 6 bases. CDR3 sequence reads: CASSLAGLNYGYTF. CDR3 nucleotide sequence: TGTGCCAGCAGCTTAGCAGGGCTTAACTATGGCTACACCTTC.

The V call is TRBV11-2, the J call TRBJ2-1; D call uncertain. Germline V gene lookup returns CDR1 SGHAT and CDR2 FQNNGV. V gave up 5 bases and J gave up 5 bases, with 13 bases separating them. The CDR3 sequence is 14 residues long. CDR3 nucleotides: TGTGCCAGCAGCCCCATTTTGGTGGACAATGAGCAGTTCTTC. The encoded protein is CASSPILVDNEQFF.

The genes are TRBV29-1 and TRBJ2-4, with D perhaps given as TRBD1 or TRBD2 (5 bases each). The ends were cut back, 3 bases at V and 0 bases at J, with 9 bases in the middle. Germline assignment: CDR1 SQVTM and CDR2 ANQGSEA. This CDR3 has 14 residues. The chain's CDR3 is CSVEPGLAKNIQYF. CDR3 nucleotide sequence: TGCAGCGTTGAGCCGGGGCTAGCCAAAAACATTCAGTACTTC.

This chain links TRBV4-1 with TRBJ1-6; D gene uncertain. CDR1 and CDR2 from the germline V gene are MGHRA and YSYEKL. The CDR3 is made up of 17 amino acids. The V and J ends lost 1 base and 6 bases respectively, with 16 bases between them. CDR3 loop: CASSQGFAQFANSPLHF. Here the CDR3 DNA reads TGCGCCAGCAGCCAAGGGTTCGCACAGTTCGCTAATTCACCCCTCCACTTT.

This clonotype was counted only a few times. V gene TRBV4-2 combines with J gene TRBJ1-6; possibly TRBD1 for D (5 bases). With 0 bases removed from V and 15 bases from J, the gap between germline ends came to 12 bases. This CDR3 comprises 13 residues. The germline CDR1 and CDR2 sequences are LGHNA and YNFKEQ. CDR3 sequence reads: CASSQDRSGRLHF. The CDR3 region has the DNA TGTGCCAGCAGCCAAGATCGGTCGGGACGCCTCCACTTT.